The 2 T cell receptor gamma chains below were found in one sample sequenced in a study of gamma-delta T cells after stem cell transplantation. TCRdb redid clone calling on the RT-PCR reads using CATT. The table includes about 420 gamma-chain clones, roughly 4% detected once. The sequencing input was gamma-delta T cells. The source is a human donor. It is not recorded whose cells these are; they may come from a transplant donor.

This clone was seen a few times. It may be a read error: a sequence one base away is much more abundant. The sample holds other DNA sequences that translate to the same CDR3. V gene TRGV9 combines with J gene TRGJP. The germline V gene encodes CDR1 GITISATS and CDR2 ISYDGTV (reference sequence). The CDR3 is 16 amino acids. The CDR3 here is CALWEDRELGKKIKVF. DNA for the CDR3: TGTGCCTTGTGGGAGGACCGAGAGTTGGGCAAAAAGATCAAGGTATTT.

About this clone itself: TCRdb's entry gives the protein of a much larger clone, which mismatches this DNA's translation at residue 6, likely from a read error; the protein reported here is translated from the DNA. The genes are TRGV9 and TRGJ1 or TRGJ2. The CDR3 loop spans 14 amino acids. From germline, CDR1 is GITISATS and CDR2 ISYDGTV (reference sequence). V lost 3 bases and J lost 10; bases outside the gene matches: 15. The CDR3 DNA is TGTGCCTTGTGGGAGATGTGGCGGAGGTGGAAGAAACTCTTT. It specifies CALWEMWRRWKKLF.